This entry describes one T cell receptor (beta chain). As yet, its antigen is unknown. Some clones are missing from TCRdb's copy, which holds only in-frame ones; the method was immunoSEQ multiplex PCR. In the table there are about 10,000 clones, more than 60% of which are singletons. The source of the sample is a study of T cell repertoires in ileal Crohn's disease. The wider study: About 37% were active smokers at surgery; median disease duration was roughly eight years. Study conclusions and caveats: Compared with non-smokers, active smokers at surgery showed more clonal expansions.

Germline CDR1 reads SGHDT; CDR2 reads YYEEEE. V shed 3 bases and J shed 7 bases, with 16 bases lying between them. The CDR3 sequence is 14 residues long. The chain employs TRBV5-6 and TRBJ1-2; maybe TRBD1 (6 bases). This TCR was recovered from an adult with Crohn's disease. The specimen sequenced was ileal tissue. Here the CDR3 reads CASSSFTGIFGYTF. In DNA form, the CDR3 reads TGTGCCAGCAGCTCCTTCACAGGGATCTTTGGCTACACCTTC.